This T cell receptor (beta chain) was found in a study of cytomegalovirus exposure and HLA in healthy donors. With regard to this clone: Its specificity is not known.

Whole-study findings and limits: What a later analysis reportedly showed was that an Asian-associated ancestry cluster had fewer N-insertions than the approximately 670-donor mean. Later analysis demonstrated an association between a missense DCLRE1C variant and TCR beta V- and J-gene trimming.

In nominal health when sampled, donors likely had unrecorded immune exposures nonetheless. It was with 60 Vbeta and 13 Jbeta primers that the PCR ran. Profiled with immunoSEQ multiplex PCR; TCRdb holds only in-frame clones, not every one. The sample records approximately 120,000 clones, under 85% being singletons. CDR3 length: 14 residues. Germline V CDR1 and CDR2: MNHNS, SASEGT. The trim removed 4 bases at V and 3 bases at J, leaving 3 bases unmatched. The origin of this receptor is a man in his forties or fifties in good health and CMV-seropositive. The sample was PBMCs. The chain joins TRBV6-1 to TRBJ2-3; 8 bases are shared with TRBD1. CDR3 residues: CASSGRGLTDTQYF. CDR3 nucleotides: TGTGCCAGCAGTGGCAGGGGGCTGACAGATACGCAGTATTTT.